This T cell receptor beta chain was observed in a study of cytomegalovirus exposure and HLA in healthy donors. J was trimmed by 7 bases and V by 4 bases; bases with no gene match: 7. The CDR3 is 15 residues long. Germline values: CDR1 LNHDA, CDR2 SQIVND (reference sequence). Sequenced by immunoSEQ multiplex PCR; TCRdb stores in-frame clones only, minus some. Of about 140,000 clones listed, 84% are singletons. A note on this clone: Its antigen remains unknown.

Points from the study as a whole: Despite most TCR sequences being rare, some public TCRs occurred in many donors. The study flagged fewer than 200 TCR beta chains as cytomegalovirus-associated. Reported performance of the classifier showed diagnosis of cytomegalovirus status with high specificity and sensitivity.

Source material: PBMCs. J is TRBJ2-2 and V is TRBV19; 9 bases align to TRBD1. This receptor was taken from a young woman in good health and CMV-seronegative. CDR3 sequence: CASSRRTGEVGELFF. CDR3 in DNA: TGTGCCAGTAGTAGACGGACAGGGGAGGTCGGGGAGCTGTTTTTT.